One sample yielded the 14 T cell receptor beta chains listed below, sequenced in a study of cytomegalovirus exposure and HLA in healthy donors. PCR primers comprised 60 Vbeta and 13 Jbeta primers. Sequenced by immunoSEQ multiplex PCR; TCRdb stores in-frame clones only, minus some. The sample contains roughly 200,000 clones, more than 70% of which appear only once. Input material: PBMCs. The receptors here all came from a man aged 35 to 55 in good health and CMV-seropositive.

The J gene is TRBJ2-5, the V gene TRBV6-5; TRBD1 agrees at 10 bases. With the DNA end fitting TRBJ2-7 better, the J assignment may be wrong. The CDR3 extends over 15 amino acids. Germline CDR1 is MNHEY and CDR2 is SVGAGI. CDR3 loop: CASSRPGTGAYEQYF. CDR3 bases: TGTGCCAGCAGCCGCCCCGGGACAGGGGCCTACGAGCAGTACTTC.

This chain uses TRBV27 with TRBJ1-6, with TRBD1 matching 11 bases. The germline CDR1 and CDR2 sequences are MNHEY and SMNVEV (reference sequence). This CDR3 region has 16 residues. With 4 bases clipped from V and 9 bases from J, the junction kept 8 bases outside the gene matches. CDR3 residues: CASSSPTGTGGSPLHF. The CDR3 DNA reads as TGTGCCAGCAGTTCTCCGACCGGGACAGGGGGTTCACCCCTCCACTTT.

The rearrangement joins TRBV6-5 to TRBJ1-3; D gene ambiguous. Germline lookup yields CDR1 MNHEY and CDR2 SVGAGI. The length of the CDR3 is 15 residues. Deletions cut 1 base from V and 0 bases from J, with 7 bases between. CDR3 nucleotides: TGTGCCAGCAGTTACTATAGCAGCTCTGGAAACACCATATATTTT. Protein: CASSYYSSSGNTIYF.

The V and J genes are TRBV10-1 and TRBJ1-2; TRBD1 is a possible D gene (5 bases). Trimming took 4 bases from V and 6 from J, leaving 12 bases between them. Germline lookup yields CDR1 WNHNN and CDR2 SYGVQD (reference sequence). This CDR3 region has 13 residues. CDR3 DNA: TGCGCCAGCAGTGCGGCAGGGAGGGATGGCTACACCTTC. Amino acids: CASSAAGRDGYTF.

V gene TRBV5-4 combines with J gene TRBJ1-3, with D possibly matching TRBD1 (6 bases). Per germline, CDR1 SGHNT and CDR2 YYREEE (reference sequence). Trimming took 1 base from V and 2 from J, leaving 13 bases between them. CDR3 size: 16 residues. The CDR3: CASSLRTDNPGNTIYF. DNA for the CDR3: TGTGCCAGCAGCTTGCGGACAGACAATCCTGGAAACACCATATATTTT.

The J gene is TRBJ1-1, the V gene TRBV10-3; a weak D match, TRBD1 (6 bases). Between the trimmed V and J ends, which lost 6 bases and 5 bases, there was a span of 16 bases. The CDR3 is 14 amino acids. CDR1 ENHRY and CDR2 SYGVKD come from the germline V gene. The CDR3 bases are TGTGCCATCAGAGTACAAAGGGGGACGACTGAAGCTTTCTTT. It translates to CAIRVQRGTTEAFF.

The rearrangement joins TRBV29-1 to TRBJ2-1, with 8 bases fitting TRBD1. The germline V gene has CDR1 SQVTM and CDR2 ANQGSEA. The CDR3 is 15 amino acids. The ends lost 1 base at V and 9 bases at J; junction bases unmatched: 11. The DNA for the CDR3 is TGCAGCGTTGAAGTGCGCAGGGGGCTTTTGGGTGAGCAGTTCTTC. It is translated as CSVEVRRGLLGEQFF.

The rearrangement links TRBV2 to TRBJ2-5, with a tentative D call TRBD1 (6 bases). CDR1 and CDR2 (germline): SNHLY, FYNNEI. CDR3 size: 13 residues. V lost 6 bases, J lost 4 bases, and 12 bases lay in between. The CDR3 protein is CASRTGQGETQYF. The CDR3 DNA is TGTGCCAGCAGAACAGGGCAGGGAGAGACCCAGTACTTC. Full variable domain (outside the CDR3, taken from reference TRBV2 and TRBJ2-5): EPEVTQTPSHQVTQMGQEVILRCVPISNHLYFYWYRQILGQKVEFLVSFYNNEISEKSEIFDDQFSVERPDGSNFTLKIRSTKLEDSAMYFCASRTGQGETQYFGPGTRLLVL.

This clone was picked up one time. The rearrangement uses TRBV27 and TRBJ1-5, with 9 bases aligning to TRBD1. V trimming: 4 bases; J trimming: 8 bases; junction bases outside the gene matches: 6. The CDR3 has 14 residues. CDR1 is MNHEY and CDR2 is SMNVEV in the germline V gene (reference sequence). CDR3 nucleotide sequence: TGTGCCAGCAGTTCGACAGGGGGGAGGGAGCCCCAGCATTTT. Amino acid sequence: CASSSTGGREPQHF.

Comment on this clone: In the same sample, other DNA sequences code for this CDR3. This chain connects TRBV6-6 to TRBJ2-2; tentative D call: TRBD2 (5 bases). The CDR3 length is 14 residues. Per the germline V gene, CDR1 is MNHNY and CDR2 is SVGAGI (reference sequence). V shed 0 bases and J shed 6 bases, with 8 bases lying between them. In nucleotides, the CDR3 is TGTGCCAGCAGTTACTCGACCGGGGCCGGGGAGCTGTTTTTT. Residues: CASSYSTGAGELFF.

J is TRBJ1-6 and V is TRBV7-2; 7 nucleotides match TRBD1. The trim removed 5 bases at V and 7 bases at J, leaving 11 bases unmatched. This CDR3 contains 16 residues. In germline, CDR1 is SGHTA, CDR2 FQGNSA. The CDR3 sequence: CASSLLPAGGNSPLHF. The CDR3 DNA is TGTGCCAGCAGCCTCCTACCCGCAGGGGGGAATTCACCCCTCCACTTT.

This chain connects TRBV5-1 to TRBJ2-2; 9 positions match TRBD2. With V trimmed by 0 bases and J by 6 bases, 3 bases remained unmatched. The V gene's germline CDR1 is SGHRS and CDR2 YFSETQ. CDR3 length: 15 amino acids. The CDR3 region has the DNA TGCGCCAGCAGCTTGGTTAGCGGGAGCCCCGGGGAGCTGTTTTTT. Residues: CASSLVSGSPGELFF.

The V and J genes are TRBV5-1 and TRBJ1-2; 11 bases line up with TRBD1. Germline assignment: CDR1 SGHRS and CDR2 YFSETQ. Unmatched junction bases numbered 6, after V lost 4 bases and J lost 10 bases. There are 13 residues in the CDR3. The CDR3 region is CASSVGQGDVYTF. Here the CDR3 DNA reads TGCGCCAGCAGCGTGGGACAGGGGGATGTCTACACCTTC.

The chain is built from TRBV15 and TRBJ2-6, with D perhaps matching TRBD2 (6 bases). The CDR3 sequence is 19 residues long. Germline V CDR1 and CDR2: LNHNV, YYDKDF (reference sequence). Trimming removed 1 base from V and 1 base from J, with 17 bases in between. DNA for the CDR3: TGTGCCACCAGCAGAGGGTTCGGGGGTTCTGGATCTGGGGCCAACGTCCTGACTTTC. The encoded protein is CATSRGFGGSGSGANVLTF.